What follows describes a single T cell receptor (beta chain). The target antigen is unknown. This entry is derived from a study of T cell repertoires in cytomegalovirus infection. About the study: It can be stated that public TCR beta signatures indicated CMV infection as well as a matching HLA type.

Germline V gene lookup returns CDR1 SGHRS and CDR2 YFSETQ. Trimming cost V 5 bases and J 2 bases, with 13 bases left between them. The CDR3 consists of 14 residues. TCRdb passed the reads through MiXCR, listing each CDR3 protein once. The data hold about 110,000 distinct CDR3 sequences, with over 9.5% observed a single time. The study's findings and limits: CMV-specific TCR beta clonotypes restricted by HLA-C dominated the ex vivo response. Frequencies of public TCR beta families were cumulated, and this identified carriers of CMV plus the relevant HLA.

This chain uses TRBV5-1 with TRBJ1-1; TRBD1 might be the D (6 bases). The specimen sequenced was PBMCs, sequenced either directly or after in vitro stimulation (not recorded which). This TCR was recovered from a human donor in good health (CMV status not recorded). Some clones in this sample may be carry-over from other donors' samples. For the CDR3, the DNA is TGCGCCAGCAGGTTAACAGGGCAAAACACTGAAGCTTTCTTT. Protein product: CASRLTGQNTEAFF.